This T cell receptor beta chain emerged from a study of cytomegalovirus exposure and HLA in healthy donors. Notes on the study in general: In vitro data verified a few CMV-associated chains as specific for CMV antigens. There were under 200 TCR beta chains listed as cytomegalovirus-associated. Most TCR sequences were seen very rarely across donors, but some public TCRs occurred in many.

As to this clone: Its target is not known.

Produced via immunoSEQ multiplex PCR; TCRdb's table is partial and in-frame only. In the table there are around 150,000 clones, about 80% of which are singletons. V was clipped by 7 bases and J by 3 bases; unmatched bases: 12. CDR1 is SNHLY, CDR2 FYNNEI, per germline. CDR3 length equals 15 residues. Sequenced sample: PBMCs. The origin of this receptor is a man aged 25 to 40 in good health and CMV-seropositive. J is TRBJ2-7 and V is TRBV2, with 7 nucleotides matching TRBD1. CDR3 amino acids: CASTDRDGYDYEQYF. In DNA form, the CDR3 reads TGTGCCAGCACTGACAGGGATGGGTATGACTACGAGCAGTACTTC.